This section outlines one T cell receptor (beta chain) sequence together with its context. The antigen is not known. Profiling relied on immunoSEQ multiplex PCR, and the TCRdb table lists in-frame clones only, not all of them. The table shows 90,000 to 110,000 clones, with roughly 90% occurring only once. This entry comes from a study of T cell responses to AZD1222 COVID-19 vaccine. Study conclusions and caveats: Every sample of the repertoires postdated the peak T cell response. Spike-specific TCR breadth rose after two AZD1222 doses, and depth rose as well. Possibly, clonal diversity was underestimated; donors were largely white British and included more females. Reportedly, close to half of spike-specific TCRs are directed against unmutated variant regions.

Germline V lookup: CDR1 SQVTM, CDR2 ANQGSEA. V was pared by 1 base and J by 4 bases, with 4 bases of the junction left unmatched. This CDR3 is built from 14 residues. Sequencing used peripheral blood, obtained on day 0 of AZD1222 vaccination. The TCR was taken from an adult in good health. The chain links TRBV29-1 to TRBJ1-2; TRBD1 matches 9 bases. CDR3 sequence reads: CSVEGTGGVYGYTF. The CDR3 coding sequence is TGCAGCGTTGAAGGAACAGGGGGCGTCTATGGCTACACCTTC.